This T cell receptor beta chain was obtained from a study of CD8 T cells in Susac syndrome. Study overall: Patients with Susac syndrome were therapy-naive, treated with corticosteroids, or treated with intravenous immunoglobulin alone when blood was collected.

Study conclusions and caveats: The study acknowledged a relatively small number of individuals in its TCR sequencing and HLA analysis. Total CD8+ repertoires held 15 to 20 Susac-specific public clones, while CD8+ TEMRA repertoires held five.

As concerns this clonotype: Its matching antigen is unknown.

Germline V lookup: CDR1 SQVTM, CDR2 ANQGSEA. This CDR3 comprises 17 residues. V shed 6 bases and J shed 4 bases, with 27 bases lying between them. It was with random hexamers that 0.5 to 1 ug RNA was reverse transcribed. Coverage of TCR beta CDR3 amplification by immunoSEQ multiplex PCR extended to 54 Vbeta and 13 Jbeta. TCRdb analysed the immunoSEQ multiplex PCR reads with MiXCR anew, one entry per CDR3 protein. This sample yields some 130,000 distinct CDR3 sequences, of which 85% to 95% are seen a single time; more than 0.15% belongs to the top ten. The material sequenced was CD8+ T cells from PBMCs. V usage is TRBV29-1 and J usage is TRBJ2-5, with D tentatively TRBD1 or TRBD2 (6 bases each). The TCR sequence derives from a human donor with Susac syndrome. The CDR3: CSVVPSGAGWKGETQYF. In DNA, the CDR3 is TGCAGCGTAGTACCTTCGGGGGCAGGGTGGAAAGGAGAGACCCAGTACTTC.